This T cell receptor (beta chain) stems from a study of spatial heterogeneity in lung cancer. At the level of the study: The study observed each unique TCR and UMI combination more than ten times on average in raw reads.

V lost 7 bases and J lost 0, with 13 bases in between. This CDR3 contains 14 residues. The germline gives CDR1 MNHNS, CDR2 SASEGT. TCRdb called the 5' RACE reads again in MiXCR, with one record for every CDR3 protein. The sample lists under 150,000 distinct CDR3 sequences, under 14% occurring once. Time point noted: blood at routine non-recurrence follow-up after resection. This specimen was PBMCs, taken at follow-up. The sequence derives from a female donor with early-stage non-small cell lung cancer. The V and J genes are TRBV6-1 and TRBJ2-7, with D maybe TRBD2 (6 bases). CDR3: CASTERVFSYEQYF. CDR3 bases: TGTGCCAGCACCGAGCGGGTCTTCTCCTACGAGCAGTACTTC.